The 18 T cell receptor beta chains in this list originate from one sample, sequenced in a study of identical twins. TCRdb itself ran the 5' RACE reads through MiXCR, one entry per CDR3 protein. The sample lists about 1.7 million distinct CDR3 sequences; around 29% were seen once. The sample was cord blood. The source is a newborn girl in good health.

This chain connects TRBV6-8 to TRBJ1-1, with D hard to call. Germline values: CDR1 MNHGY, CDR2 SAAAGT. V was shortened by 1 base and J by 1 base, with 10 bases between the two germline ends. The CDR3 loop spans 15 amino acids. The CDR3 DNA reads TGTGCCAGCAGTTACTACCCTCCAAGGAACACTGAAGCTTTCTTT. Its translation is CASSYYPPRNTEAFF.

This clonotype was picked up a small number of times. The V gene is TRBV5-1, the J gene TRBJ1-5, with unresolved D. The V gene lost 4 bases and the J gene lost 4 bases, with 9 bases spanning the gap. Germline V lookup: CDR1 SGHRS, CDR2 YFSETQ. There are 13 residues in the CDR3. The CDR3 spells CASSEDPNQPQHF. CDR3 sequence (DNA): TGCGCCAGCAGCGAGGACCCTAATCAGCCCCAGCATTTT.

There are a few counts of this clonotype. This chain joins TRBV30 and TRBJ2-5; D ambiguous. The CDR3 runs to 14 residues. V was shortened by 5 bases and J by 4 bases, with 17 bases between the two germline ends. The germline V gene has CDR1 GTSNPN and CDR2 SVGIG (reference sequence). The CDR3 loop is CAWSGLTPAETQYF. In nucleotides, the CDR3 is TGTGCCTGGTCGGGCTTGACCCCGGCAGAGACCCAGTACTTC.

This clonotype was detected only a few times. The genes are TRBV6-2 or TRBV6-3 and TRBJ2-7; 11 bases align to TRBD1. V lost 6 bases to trimming and J lost 0 bases; unmatched junction nucleotides: 7. Germline values: CDR1 MNHEY, CDR2 SVGEGT. The CDR3 totals 16 residues. The CDR3 is CASRLRGTGGSYEQYF. DNA for the CDR3: TGTGCCAGCAGACTACGAGGGACAGGGGGCTCCTACGAGCAGTACTTC.

The chain combines TRBV29-1 with TRBJ2-1, with 7 bases lining up with TRBD2. The V segment lost 7 bases and the J segment 4 bases; nucleotides outside the gene matches: 7. The CDR3 spans 13 residues. CDR1 and CDR2 (germline): SQVTM, ANQGSEA. The CDR3 is CSGLAANYNEQFF. As DNA, the CDR3 is TGCAGCGGGCTAGCGGCCAATTACAATGAGCAGTTCTTC.

Notes on this clonotype: One end of the junction does not line up with germline, which may come from a read error. The chain links TRBV6-5 to TRBJ1-2; TRBD1 is a possible D gene (5 bases). This CDR3 is 18 amino acids long. Germline V lookup: CDR1 MNHEY, CDR2 SVGAGI. The DNA of the CDR3 is TGTACCAGCAGTTACGCCGCCCGGACACCCTTTTTCCCTTATGGCTACACCTTC. It specifies CTSSYAARTPFFPYGYTF.

V and J are TRBV28 and TRBJ2-3; weak D call: TRBD2 (6 bases). Germline-derived CDR1 and CDR2 are MDHEN and SYDVKM. The germline V and J ends were trimmed by 1 base and 1 base, with 9 bases remaining between them. There are 15 residues in the CDR3. This chain's CDR3 is CASSLLQRGTDTQYF. The CDR3 DNA follows: TGTGCCAGCAGTTTATTACAGCGGGGCACAGATACGCAGTATTTT.

This clonotype was detected a few times. V usage is TRBV9 and J usage is TRBJ1-1; no clear D gene. Trimming cost V 1 base and J 1 base, with 8 bases left between them. Germline V gene lookup returns CDR1 SGDLS and CDR2 YYNGEE. CDR3 size: 14 residues. CDR3 protein: CASSVTAGNTEAFF. CDR3 coding DNA: TGTGCCAGCAGCGTAACCGCAGGGAACACTGAAGCTTTCTTT.

Here the CDR3 reads CASSLLAGAVYEQFF. DNA for the CDR3: TGTGCCAGCAGCCTACTAGCGGGAGCCGTCTACGAGCAGTTCTTC. The chain combines TRBV11-2 with TRBJ2-1, with 11 nucleotides matching TRBD2. The CDR3 has 15 amino acids. J was trimmed by 10 bases and V by 5 bases; bases with no gene match: 10. The germline CDR1 and CDR2 sequences are SGHAT and FQNNGV.

The sample holds a few counts of this clonotype. The rearrangement links TRBV12-3 or TRBV12-4 to TRBJ2-3; 12 positions match TRBD2. V lost 3 bases and J lost 1; bases outside the gene matches: 5. This CDR3 is 17 amino acids long. CDR3 loop: CASSFRTSGDRTDTQYF. CDR3 in DNA: TGTGCCAGCAGTTTCAGGACTAGCGGGGACCGCACAGATACGCAGTATTTT.

This clonotype was found many times. Here the CDR3 DNA reads TGTGCCAGCAGCCAAGAAACAGGGAGCTATGGCTACACCTTC. This encodes CASSQETGSYGYTF. The chain is built from TRBV4-2 and TRBJ1-2; D is perhaps TRBD1 (6 bases). V shed 0 bases and J shed 4 bases, with 9 bases lying between them. The germline CDR1 and CDR2 sequences are LGHNA and YNFKEQ. The CDR3 is 14 residues long.

The sample holds one count of this clonotype. The V and J genes are TRBV12-3 or TRBV12-4 and TRBJ1-2, with D possibly TRBD1 on 5 matching bases. The CDR3 is made up of 14 amino acids. V was trimmed by 5 bases and J by 2 bases, leaving 12 bases between them. In DNA form, the CDR3 reads TGTGCCAGCAGTCGAGCGACAGAAAACTATGGCTACACCTTC. It codes for CASSRATENYGYTF.

There are a few counts of this clonotype. This chain joins TRBV7-2 and TRBJ1-5; D possibly corresponds to TRBD1 (5 bases). V lost 2 bases and J 4 bases, leaving 15 bases between the germline ends. The CDR3 extends over 16 amino acids. From germline, CDR1 is SGHTA and CDR2 FQGNSA. The CDR3 DNA reads as TGTGCCAGCAGCTTATATCCAGGGAAGGGGAATCAGCCCCAGCATTTT. Protein: CASSLYPGKGNQPQHF.

The J gene is TRBJ1-4, the V gene TRBV24-1; 7 bases line up with TRBD1. This CDR3 is built from 15 residues. After removal of 3 bases from V and 3 bases from J, the junction contained 3 bases not matched to a gene. Germline assignment: CDR1 KGHDR and CDR2 SFDVKD. CDR3 nucleotides: TGTGCCACCAGTGATCGACAGGGCCCTAATGAAAAACTGTTTTTT. As protein: CATSDRQGPNEKLFF.

The chain employs TRBV5-4 and TRBJ2-3; 11 nucleotides agree with TRBD2. The germline V gene encodes CDR1 SGHNT and CDR2 YYREEE (reference sequence). V was pared by 2 bases and J by 1 base, with 6 bases of the junction left unmatched. This CDR3 spans 17 amino acids. This chain's CDR3 is CASSFTSGSGGTDTQYF. The DNA for the CDR3 is TGTGCCAGCAGCTTTACTAGCGGGAGCGGGGGCACAGATACGCAGTATTTT.

This clonotype was observed a few times. The J gene is TRBJ1-1, the V gene TRBV25-1; D possibly corresponds to TRBD1 (5 bases). CDR3 length equals 14 residues. Trimming stripped 4 bases from V and 3 bases from J, with 12 bases between. Germline V CDR1 and CDR2: MGHDK, SYGVNS. DNA for the CDR3: TGTGCCAGCAGTGTCCAGGGAAGGCACACTGAAGCTTTCTTT. Amino acid sequence: CASSVQGRHTEAFF.

This clonotype has only a few counts. The V gene is TRBV7-9, the J gene TRBJ2-7, with 10 positions matching TRBD2. In germline, CDR1 is SEHNR, CDR2 FQNEAQ (reference sequence). The V and J ends lost 6 bases and 4 bases, in that order; junction bases with no gene match: 9. The CDR3 totals 15 residues. In DNA, the CDR3 is TGTGCCAGCAGATCTAGCGGGGGTGGTGCATACGAGCAGTACTTC. This encodes CASRSSGGGAYEQYF.

This clonotype showed up just a few times. The chain links TRBV28 to TRBJ2-6, with unresolved D. Germline CDR1 is MDHEN and CDR2 is SYDVKM. The ends were cut back, 6 bases at V and 3 bases at J, with 12 bases in the middle. The CDR3 runs to 15 residues. CDR3 protein: CASSGAQVGANVLTF. The CDR3 DNA reads TGTGCCAGCAGCGGAGCTCAGGTTGGGGCCAACGTCCTGACTTTC. Full variable domain (outside the CDR3, taken from reference TRBV28 and TRBJ2-6): DVKVTQSSRYLVKRTGEKVFLECVQDMDHENMFWYRQDPGLGLRLIYFSYDVKMKEKGDIPEGYSVSREKKERFSLILESASTNQTSMYLCASSGAQVGANVLTFGAGSRLTVL.